Listed below are T cell receptor beta chains from one sample, sequenced in a study of blood T cell repertoires in COVID-19. Measured with immunoSEQ multiplex PCR; TCRdb has only the in-frame clones, and not every one. Here the sample spans a few hundred thousand clones, about nine tenths being singletons. The specimen was PBMCs or T cells enriched from blood (not recorded which). The origin of the receptors is a woman aged 45-59 years who had recovered from COVID-19. Each CDR3 is given with its conserved first and last residue. A D gene is named only where the DNA matches it firmly.

J	V	D	CDR3
TRBJ1-1	TRBV7-8	-	CASSLGGRIGRTNTEAFF
TRBJ1-2	TRBV7-2	TRBD1	CASSFDRGESYGYTF
TRBJ2-7	TRBV6-5	TRBD2	CASSSSGRIYEQYF
TRBJ2-1	TRBV19	-	CASSFARSSEQFF
TRBJ1-3	TRBV30	-	CASIPGNTIYF
TRBJ2-3	TRBV7-9	-	CASIPLGATPDTQYF
TRBJ1-2	TRBV7-9	TRBD1	CASSLITGTGYGYTF
TRBJ2-5	TRBV20-1	TRBD1	CSADRGETQYF
TRBJ2-1	TRBV4-1	-	CATRDYPSSYNEQFF
TRBJ2-3	TRBV24-1	-	CASGDLDTQYF
TRBJ2-1	TRBV2	TRBD1	CASSSQGSSYNEQFF
TRBJ1-2	TRBV28	-	CASSFSGYGYTF
TRBJ1-5	TRBV6-2/TRBV6-3	-	CASSPGVGWDQPQHF
TRBJ2-7	TRBV15	TRBD2	CATSPGGASGRVYEQYF
TRBJ1-1	TRBV5-6	-	CASSLGQAHTEAFF
TRBJ1-1	TRBV19	-	CASSVTGMNTEAFF
TRBJ2-3	TRBV21-1	-	CASSKVMGQGLTSGDADTQYF
TRBJ2-1	TRBV3-1/TRBV3-2	-	CASSQERQIYNEQFF
TRBJ2-2	TRBV28	-	CASSPQSSGTGELFF
TRBJ1-2	TRBV18	-	CASSESTEIYGYTF
TRBJ2-5	TRBV4-2	-	CASSQDGRETQYF
TRBJ2-5	TRBV30	TRBD2	CAWRIAPSGRFQETQYF
TRBJ2-2	TRBV4-2	TRBD2	CASSRLAGEFTGELFF
TRBJ1-1	TRBV5-4	TRBD1	CASRNRARTGDTEAFF
TRBJ1-2	TRBV19	TRBD1	CASRDRGSYGYTF
TRBJ1-2	TRBV2	-	CASNEPTRGYTF
TRBJ1-2	TRBV28	-	CASSHPGSYGYTF
TRBJ1-3	TRBV6-5	TRBD1	CASVGRGRLNTIYF
TRBJ1-2	TRBV28	TRBD1	CASRPQGGGRGYTF
TRBJ2-2	TRBV11-2	-	CASRRTTGNTGELFF
TRBJ1-2	TRBV29-1	-	CSVREQGRANYGYTF
TRBJ2-7	TRBV7-2	TRBD1	CASSGRGGQSYEQYF
TRBJ1-1	TRBV9	TRBD1	CASSGRTGPNTEAFF
TRBJ1-3	TRBV21-1	-	CASSKDGQGNSGNTIYF
TRBJ1-4	TRBV28	TRBD1	CASSLSPDRATNEKLFF
TRBJ1-2	TRBV27	-	CASSYTDSAYGYTF
TRBJ2-3	TRBV6-5	TRBD1	CASSKRQGTDTQYF
TRBJ1-5	TRBV28	-	CASGQTSSNQPQHF
TRBJ2-7	TRBV5-4	-	CASSLAGQPEQYF
TRBJ1-2	TRBV28	-	CASSLLFLGGTNYGYTF
TRBJ2-7	TRBV27	-	CASSSLSWSSSYEQYF
TRBJ1-3	TRBV6-5	-	CASSTDSGLNTIYF
TRBJ1-2	TRBV19	-	CASGLRDPGDYGYTF
TRBJ2-5	TRBV27	TRBD2	CASSPPRLAGVETQYF
TRBJ1-3	TRBV30	TRBD1	CAWSEGTAGNTIYF
TRBJ2-5	TRBV19	TRBD2	CASSLTSGSPETQYF
TRBJ1-2	TRBV28	TRBD1	CASSRGTGTDYGYTF
TRBJ1-2	TRBV29-1	-	CSVETRDGYTF
TRBJ1-6	TRBV5-6	-	CASSPGGGRNSPLHF
TRBJ1-1	TRBV20-1	TRBD1	CSASKVGQGSITEAFF
TRBJ1-6	TRBV10-2	TRBD1	CASSIGGADSPLHF
TRBJ2-2	TRBV18	-	CASSARQTNTGELFF
TRBJ1-6	TRBV7-3	TRBD1	CASSLGDRDNSPLHF
TRBJ2-2	TRBV3-1/TRBV3-2	TRBD2	CASSPTSGTGELFF